This TCR beta chain is drawn from a study of blood T cell repertoires in COVID-19. In the study overall: Samples representing acute and convalescent COVID-19 were sourced from the United States, Italy and Spain. Sources were T cells, B-cell-depleted T cells, or PBMCs; the material itself was cDNA or gDNA.

While infection was still active, Seattle patients were enrolled and then followed longitudinally. Germline assignment: CDR1 LGHDT and CDR2 YNNKEL (reference sequence). V was clipped by 1 base and J by 9 bases, with 7 bases between them. This CDR3 region has 11 residues. Per the study methods: Estimated nucleated cell counts came from reference gene primer amplification. Clones were sequenced by immunoSEQ multiplex PCR, and TCRdb holds only the in-frame ones, with some missing. That table is the source of V, J and clone size, and D and trimming were worked out from the DNA. There are 200,000 to 250,000 clones in the sample; around 86% occur only once, and 8% to 10% lies in the top ten.

The V call is TRBV3-1 (or the pseudogene TRBV3-2), the J call TRBJ2-7, with D perhaps TRBD2 (5 bases). Input material: peripheral blood. This TCR was recovered from a woman of 80 years or more with COVID-19, enrolled during active disease. CDR3 protein: CASSQGGGQYF. CDR3 bases: TGTGCCAGCAGCCAAGGCGGAGGGCAGTACTTC.